This TCR beta chain was sequenced for a study of blood T cell repertoires in COVID-19. Study information: Acute and convalescent COVID-19 specimens originated in the United States, Italy and Spain. T cells, B-cell-depleted T cells, or PBMCs provided the cDNA or gDNA that served as material.

V trimming: 2 bases; J trimming: 4 bases; junction bases outside the gene matches: 6. Germline lookup yields CDR1 SGHTA and CDR2 FQGNSA. This CDR3 region has 15 residues. Those enrolled in Seattle joined during active infection and were followed longitudinally afterward. Assay: immunoSEQ multiplex PCR; the TCRdb copy retains only in-frame clones and omits some. This sample yields roughly 200,000 clones, of which over 75% are seen a single time; roughly a sixth belongs to the top ten. The sample taken for sequencing was peripheral blood. The gene calls are TRBV7-2 and TRBJ2-7, with 9 bases that match TRBD1. This sequence was found in a man aged 45 to 65 with COVID-19, enrolled during active disease. The CDR3 sequence is CASSLRQGGPYEQYF. In DNA, the CDR3 is TGTGCCAGCAGCTTAAGACAGGGGGGACCTTACGAGCAGTACTTC.